The 10 T cell receptor beta chains below were found in one sample sequenced in a study of T-cell reconstitution after alpha-beta-depleted transplantation in children (TCRdb year 2016). Library preparation was by PCR. Sequencing took place on an Illumina HiSeq 2500. TCR library preparation used molecular barcoding, with unique molecular identifiers applied to normalize quantification of the TCRbeta repertoire. TCRdb passed the public sequencing reads through fastp at Q25 and MiXCR, retaining productive beta sequences. Rows with one shared CDR3 protein collapse into an entry with the most common genes and DNA. Here the sample has about 580,000 distinct CDR3 sequences; roughly 24% occur a single time. 11% to 15% of the sample is taken by the ten largest. The sample's treatment or condition label, in plain terms: allogeneic hematopoietic cell transplantation with graft depleted of TCRalphabeta T cells and CD19 B cells.

Sample: PBMCs, mostly from graft donor cells, taken 360 days after TCRalphabeta/CD19-depleted stem cell transplant. These receptors all come from a boy younger than two who had a stem cell transplant for acute myeloid leukemia, so the T cells may come from the graft donor.

In this sample, this clonotype turned up once. The CDR3 DNA reads TGCAGCGTTGGTTACGGACAGAATGAAAAACTGTTTTTT. This sequence encodes CSVGYGQNEKLFF. The V call is TRBV29-1, the J call TRBJ1-4; a possible D gene is TRBD1 (6 bases). Germline V gives CDR1 SQVTM, CDR2 ANQGSEA. The CDR3 is made up of 13 amino acids. V dropped 4 bases and J dropped 5 bases, with 11 bases sitting between them.

The rearrangement links TRBV29-1 to TRBJ1-1, with D maybe TRBD1 (6 bases). From germline, CDR1 is SQVTM and CDR2 ANQGSEA. V gave up 4 bases and J gave up 0 bases, with 12 bases separating them. The CDR3 totals 14 residues. Written as DNA, the CDR3 is TGCAGCGTTGCCAGGGGCGCGATGAACACTGAAGCTTTCTTT. The encoded protein is CSVARGAMNTEAFF.

The chain couples TRBV7-2 to TRBJ2-5; D call uncertain. The CDR3 spans 14 residues. CDR1 is SGHTA, CDR2 FQGNSA, per germline. V was trimmed by 5 bases and J by 2 bases, leaving 12 bases between them. The CDR3 bases are TGTGCCAGCAGCCCTAGTCGGAGTCAAGAGACCCAGTACTTC. Translating it yields CASSPSRSQETQYF. The full variable domain, with the rest looked up from reference TRBV7-2 and TRBJ2-5, is GAGVSQSPSNKVTEKGKDVELRCDPISGHTALYWYRQSLGQGLEFLIYFQGNSAPDKSGLPSDRFSAERTGGSVSTLTIQRTQQEDSAVYLCASSPSRSQETQYFGPGTRLLVL.

The rearrangement joins TRBV20-1 to TRBJ2-1; TRBD2 agrees at 8 bases. Germline loops: CDR1 DFQATT, CDR2 SNEGSKA (reference sequence). This CDR3 region has 15 residues. Trimming at V came to 2 bases and at J to 0 bases, leaving 3 bases not matched to a gene. The CDR3 here is CSARPREGSYNEQFF. In DNA form, the CDR3 reads TGCAGTGCTAGACCCCGGGAGGGCTCCTACAATGAGCAGTTCTTC.

Many counts were recorded for this clonotype. This chain links TRBV29-1 with TRBJ2-5, with 9 bases aligning to TRBD1. The CDR3 has 17 residues. The germline gives CDR1 SQVTM, CDR2 ANQGSEA. V lost 8 bases and J lost 2; bases outside the gene matches: 18. For the CDR3, the DNA is TGCAGCACAACAGGGGGCGGCCGGCAACGACGGCAAGAGACCCAGTACTTC. Its translation is CSTTGGGRQRRQETQYF.

The chain combines TRBV5-1 with TRBJ2-7; D unclear. V lost 4 bases and J lost 5, with 10 bases in between. This CDR3 spans 12 amino acids. The germline V gene has CDR1 SGHRS and CDR2 YFSETQ. The CDR3 nucleotides are TGCGCCAGCAGCCCGGACGTTAACGAGCAGTACTTC. Amino acid sequence: CASSPDVNEQYF.

The gene calls are TRBV12-3 or TRBV12-4 and TRBJ2-2, with 8 bases fitting TRBD1. The CDR3 is made up of 16 amino acids. V was pared by 8 bases and J by 8 bases, with 16 bases of the junction left unmatched. CDR3 sequence (DNA): TGTGCCAGCCGCCCCCGGGACAGGCCGCTAGAAGGGGAGCTGTTTTTT. It codes for CASRPRDRPLEGELFF.

A few counts support this clonotype. CDR3 in amino acids: CASSSSRPTDTQYF. In DNA, the CDR3 is TGTGCCAGCAGTTCTAGCAGACCGACAGATACGCAGTATTTT. V is TRBV12-3 or TRBV12-4 and J is TRBJ2-3, with D perhaps TRBD2 (5 bases). The V gene lost 4 bases and the J gene lost 3 bases, with 11 bases spanning the gap. The CDR3 is 14 amino acids.

This clonotype was counted at least ten times. The V gene is TRBV7-6, the J gene TRBJ2-1, with TRBD2 matching 12 bases. Losses at the gene ends were 5 bases for V and 7 bases for J; bases not matched to a gene: 6. The germline V gene has CDR1 SGHVS and CDR2 FNYEAQ. The CDR3 consists of 15 residues. CDR3 bases: TGTGCCAGCAGCCCACTAGCGGGGGGCTTGAATGAGCAGTTCTTC. Its translation: CASSPLAGGLNEQFF.

The chain has TRBV11-2 and TRBJ2-3; D might be TRBD2 (5 bases). The V gene's germline CDR1 is SGHAT and CDR2 FQNNGV. Between the trimmed V and J ends, which lost 3 bases and 2 bases, there was a span of 24 bases. The CDR3 sequence is 19 residues long. The CDR3, as DNA: TGTGCCAGCAGCTTTATAGCCCCCATCGGGGATGGGCACACAGATACGCAGTATTTT. This translates into CASSFIAPIGDGHTDTQYF.